Following are 12 T cell receptor beta chains from one sample sequenced in a study of blood T cell repertoires in COVID-19. Generated by immunoSEQ multiplex PCR, the TCRdb table keeps only in-frame clones and is missing some. This table holds 250,000 to 400,000 clones, approximately 88% found once. Sample: peripheral blood. These receptors all come from a woman younger than 45 with COVID-19, enrolled during active disease.

This clone was observed once. This chain links TRBV6-5 with TRBJ1-1; D call uncertain. Germline loops: CDR1 MNHEY, CDR2 SVGAGI. With 1 base removed from V and 10 bases from J, the gap between germline ends came to 16 bases. The CDR3 sequence is 14 residues long. CDR3 loop: CASSYFETFISAFF. The DNA of the CDR3 is TGTGCCAGCAGTTACTTCGAGACTTTTATCTCAGCTTTCTTT.

The chain recombines TRBV19 with TRBJ1-1, with TRBD1 matching over 7 bases. The CDR3 covers 13 residues. Trimming took 8 bases from V and 3 from J; bases not matched to a gene: 6. Looked up from germline, CDR1 is LNHDA and CDR2 is SQIVND (reference sequence). CDR3 amino acids: CASRRGIDTEAFF. The CDR3 bases are TGTGCCAGTCGCAGGGGGATCGACACTGAAGCTTTCTTT.

The chain employs TRBV12-3 or TRBV12-4 and TRBJ1-1; the D gene is possibly TRBD1 (5 bases). Trimming took 10 bases from V and 3 from J, leaving 15 bases between them. This CDR3 comprises 13 residues. CDR3 nucleotides: TGTGCCACCACAGGCTTGAGGTACACTGAAGCTTTCTTT. This codes for CATTGLRYTEAFF.

Written as DNA, the CDR3 is TGCGCCAGCGGGACAGGGGTTAACACCGGGGAGCTGTTTTTT. Its protein is CASGTGVNTGELFF. The chain joins TRBV5-1 to TRBJ2-2; 10 nucleotides align to TRBD1. The CDR3 runs 14 residues. Germline V gene data show CDR1 as SGHRS and CDR2 as YFSETQ. The V segment lost 7 bases and the J segment 2 bases; nucleotides outside the gene matches: 2.

The CDR3: CASSLPGGLQPQHF. CDR3 bases: TGTGCCAGCAGTCTTCCGGGGGGGCTTCAGCCCCAGCATTTT. J is TRBJ1-5 and V is TRBV28, with TRBD1 as a possible D gene (6 bases). The CDR3 covers 14 residues. Germline values: CDR1 MDHEN, CDR2 SYDVKM. Trimming stripped 5 bases from V and 6 bases from J, with 14 bases between.

The chain joins TRBV7-9 to TRBJ1-6; TRBD1 might be the D (5 bases). From germline, CDR1 is SEHNR and CDR2 FQNEAQ (reference sequence). Trimming left V 7 bases short and J 10 bases short, with 17 bases between. The CDR3 runs to 14 residues. DNA for the CDR3: TGTGCCAGCATGGGTCCGGGGGGGGGATCACCCCTCCACTTT. This encodes CASMGPGGGSPLHF.

The rearrangement uses TRBV28 and TRBJ2-7, with TRBD2 matching 11 bases. The CDR3 is made up of 16 amino acids. V was clipped by 7 bases and J by 7 bases; unmatched bases: 15. The germline gives CDR1 MDHEN, CDR2 SYDVKM. CDR3 protein: CASTGGRGLAAREQYV. For the CDR3, the DNA is TGTGCCAGCACAGGGGGGAGGGGACTAGCGGCCAGGGAGCAGTACGTC.

The V gene is TRBV24-1, the J gene TRBJ2-1; TRBD2 matches at 8 bases. V gave up 11 bases and J gave up 5 bases; unmatched junction bases: 7. CDR1 and CDR2 (germline): KGHDR, SFDVKD. The CDR3 consists of 13 residues. CDR3 sequence reads: CAIAGLRDNEQFF. The CDR3 coding sequence is TGTGCCATAGCGGGACTTAGGGACAATGAGCAGTTCTTC.

The genes are TRBV7-8 and TRBJ2-1, with D possibly matching TRBD2 (6 bases). The CDR3 extends over 18 amino acids. Deletions cut 5 bases from V and 0 bases from J, with 20 bases between. Looked up from germline, CDR1 is SGHVS and CDR2 is FQNEAQ. The DNA of the CDR3 is TGTGCCAGCAGCGCGCTTTTTGCGGGGCGTCCCTCCTACAATGAGCAGTTCTTC. Translated, it gives CASSALFAGRPSYNEQFF.

The J gene is TRBJ2-1, the V gene TRBV14; 10 bases agree with TRBD2. CDR1 and CDR2 from the germline V gene are SGHDN and FVKESK. V lost 4 bases to trimming and J lost 1 base; unmatched junction nucleotides: 7. The CDR3 is made up of 17 amino acids. Here the CDR3 reads CASSRRIAGGSYNEQFF. Written as DNA, the CDR3 is TGTGCCAGCAGCCGTAGGATAGCGGGGGGTTCCTACAATGAGCAGTTCTTC.

The rearrangement uses TRBV6-6 and TRBJ1-4, with 7 bases lining up with TRBD1. J gave up 3 bases and V 6 bases, and 7 bases lay outside the gene matches. Germline V gene data show CDR1 as MNHNY and CDR2 as SVGAGI (reference sequence). This CDR3 has 15 residues. The CDR3 loop is CASRPPTGSNEKLFF. CDR3 coding DNA: TGTGCCAGCAGACCACCGACAGGGTCTAATGAAAAACTGTTTTTT.

The J gene is TRBJ2-6, the V gene TRBV4-2; D is perhaps TRBD1 (6 bases). The CDR3 is 16 residues long. Trimming removed 4 bases at V and 0 bases at J, with 10 bases between. The germline CDR1 and CDR2 sequences are LGHNA and YNFKEQ. The CDR3 bases are TGTGCCAGCAGCCCCACAGGGAGCTCTGGGGCCAACGTCCTGACTTTC. It encodes CASSPTGSSGANVLTF.